A single sample gave rise to the 15 T cell receptor beta chains below, sequenced in a study of patients and donors after allogeneic stem cell transplantation (dated by TCRdb to the early 2020s). Library preparation employed RT-PCR. Sequencing instrument: NextSeq 550. The public sequencing data were trimmed at Q25 with fastp and processed into clonotypes with MiXCR by TCRdb, which kept only in-frame beta chains. Duplicate CDR3 protein sequences are folded into a single record with the most common DNA and genes. The sample yields tens of thousands of distinct CDR3 sequences; about 6.8% were counted once. About 35% of the sample comes from the top ten. The sequencing sample was made of blood, either unsorted or a sorted T cell fraction (not recorded which). These receptors all stem from a human donor who was either an allogeneic HSCT recipient or a stem cell or donor lymphocyte infusion donor (not recorded which). It is not recorded whose cells these are; they may come from a transplant donor.

The CDR3 region is CAWSRIAGATDTQYF. The CDR3 bases are TGTGCCTGGAGTAGGATAGCGGGAGCCACAGATACGCAGTATTTT. The chain combines TRBV30 with TRBJ2-3; TRBD2 agrees at 9 bases. From germline, CDR1 is GTSNPN and CDR2 SVGIG (reference sequence). The CDR3 sequence is 15 residues long. V shed 2 bases and J 2 bases; nucleotides not matched to a gene: 5.

This clonotype was counted a few times. The chain combines TRBV3-1 with TRBJ2-7; the D gene is possibly TRBD1 (6 bases). CDR1 LGHDT and CDR2 YNNKEL come from the germline V gene (reference sequence). The length of the CDR3 is 13 residues. The ends were cut back, 6 bases at V and 3 bases at J, with 12 bases in the middle. The CDR3 nucleotides read TGTGCCAGCAGACCCACAGGGAACTACGAGCAGTACTTC. Encoded protein: CASRPTGNYEQYF.

This clonotype qualifies as medium-sized (0.01 to 0.1%). The V call is TRBV20-1, the J call TRBJ1-1; the D is unclear. The CDR3 totals 13 residues. V shed 7 bases and J shed 3 bases, with 15 bases lying between them. In germline, CDR1 is DFQATT, CDR2 SNEGSKA (reference sequence). The CDR3 DNA reads TGCAGTGTCTTTGGACCTCGAGACACTGAAGCTTTCTTT. Residues: CSVFGPRDTEAFF.

This clonotype was seen ten or more times. This chain connects TRBV3-1 to TRBJ1-1; tentative D call: TRBD1 (6 bases). The CDR3 covers 14 residues. Germline-derived CDR1 and CDR2 are LGHDT and YNNKEL (reference sequence). Trimming stripped 4 bases from V and 3 bases from J, with 12 bases between. The CDR3 sequence: CASSPNQGHTEAFF. The CDR3 nucleotides are TGTGCCAGCAGCCCCAATCAGGGGCACACTGAAGCTTTCTTT.

About this clonotype itself: A single base separates this from a much larger clone, so it may be a read error. The chain couples TRBV5-4 to TRBJ1-4, with D tentatively TRBD1 (6 bases). The ends were cut back, 3 bases at V and 0 bases at J, with 15 bases in the middle. This CDR3 is 17 amino acids long. Germline V CDR1 and CDR2: SGHNT, YYREEE (reference sequence). The CDR3 is CASSWIGGAATNEKLFF. CDR3 nucleotide sequence: TGTGCCAGCAGCTGGATAGGGGGAGCGGCAACTAATGAAAAACTGTTTTTT.

This clonotype has just a few counts. The chain is built from TRBV7-9 and TRBJ2-1; possibly TRBD1 for D (6 bases). CDR1 is SEHNR, CDR2 FQNEAQ, per germline (reference sequence). This CDR3 has 13 residues. The V gene lost 10 bases and the J gene lost 2 bases, with 12 bases spanning the gap. CDR3 nucleotides: TGTGCCACTAGACAGGTAACCTACAATGAGCAGTTCTTC. This encodes CATRQVTYNEQFF.

The chain combines TRBV11-3 with TRBJ2-1; unclear D gene. This CDR3 comprises 14 residues. Germline CDR1 is SGHNT and CDR2 is YENEEA. V shed 1 base and J shed 3 bases, with 7 bases lying between them. In DNA, the CDR3 is TGTGCCAGCAGCTTAGTAGCCGGCTACAATGAGCAGTTCTTC. Translation gives CASSLVAGYNEQFF.

At least ten counts were recorded for this clonotype. The V call is TRBV4-2, the J call TRBJ2-7; 8 positions match TRBD1. V shed 4 bases, J shed 0 bases, and the junction held 8 bases outside the gene matches. Germline CDR1 LGHNA, CDR2 YNFKEQ. CDR3 length equals 16 residues. The CDR3 region has the DNA TGTGCCAGCAGCCCAGACAGGGGCCAGAGCTCCTACGAGCAGTACTTC. It yields the protein CASSPDRGQSSYEQYF.

J is TRBJ2-7 and V is TRBV27; TRBD2 is a possible D gene (5 bases). The germline V and J ends were trimmed by 0 bases and 7 bases, with 10 bases remaining between them. Per germline, CDR1 MNHEY and CDR2 SMNVEV (reference sequence). This CDR3 spans 13 amino acids. CDR3 in amino acids: CASSLSQSGEQYF. CDR3 DNA: TGTGCCAGCAGTTTATCACAGTCGGGGGAGCAGTACTTC.

The chain carries TRBV5-1 and TRBJ2-7; 10 bases are shared with TRBD2. Germline V gene lookup returns CDR1 SGHRS and CDR2 YFSETQ. The CDR3 spans 16 residues. Trimming removed 2 bases from V and 5 bases from J; junction bases left unmatched: 10. The CDR3 DNA reads as TGCGCCAGCAGCTTCTTATCTAGCGGGAGCAACAACGAGCAGTACTTC. The encoded protein is CASSFLSSGSNNEQYF.

The sample holds a few counts of this clonotype. The chain employs TRBV14 and TRBJ2-7; D is possibly TRBD2 (5 bases). CDR1 and CDR2 from the germline V gene are SGHDN and FVKESK. The CDR3 extends over 13 amino acids. With 0 bases removed from V and 5 bases from J, the gap between germline ends came to 8 bases. CDR3 residues: CASSQDWRDEQYF. DNA for the CDR3: TGTGCCAGCAGCCAAGATTGGCGGGACGAGCAGTACTTC. The entire variable domain, with the rest obtained from reference TRBV14 and TRBJ2-7, is as follows: EAGVTQFPSHSVIEKGQTVTLRCDPISGHDNLYWYRRVMGKEIKFLLHFVKESKQDESGMPNNRFLAERTGGTYSTLKVQPAELEDSGVYFCASSQDWRDEQYFGPGTRLTVT.

There are many counts of this clonotype. This chain connects TRBV28 to TRBJ1-1; D ambiguous. The CDR3 has 14 amino acids. CDR1 and CDR2 from the germline V gene are MDHEN and SYDVKM. Trimming pared 2 bases from V and 1 base from J, leaving 8 bases between. The CDR3 bases are TGTGCCAGCAGTTTAGTAAGGAGGAACACTGAAGCTTTCTTT. Its protein product is CASSLVRRNTEAFF.

This clonotype came up many times. The chain carries TRBV7-8 and TRBJ2-4; D ambiguous. Germline V gene sequence: CDR1 SGHVS, CDR2 FQNEAQ. V lost 1 base and J 3 bases, leaving 4 bases between the germline ends. The CDR3 has 13 amino acids. Here the CDR3 reads CASSLVDKNIQYF. CDR3 in DNA: TGTGCCAGCAGCTTAGTGGACAAAAACATTCAGTACTTC.

The chain links TRBV20-1 to TRBJ2-3; no reliable D call. V was clipped by 4 bases and J by 0 bases, with 5 bases between them. The germline V gene has CDR1 DFQATT and CDR2 SNEGSKA (reference sequence). This CDR3 comprises 12 residues. The CDR3 loop reads CSATWSTDTQYF. CDR3 DNA sequence: TGCAGTGCTACCTGGAGCACAGATACGCAGTATTTT.

A few counts support this clonotype. The CDR3 loop is CASSLGPQETQYF. In DNA, the CDR3 is TGTGCCAGCAGCCTGGGACCCCAAGAGACCCAGTACTTC. The gene calls are TRBV7-3 and TRBJ2-5; tentatively, D is TRBD1 or TRBD2 (5 bases each). Germline CDR1 SGHTA, CDR2 FQGTGA. The CDR3 loop spans 13 amino acids. Trimming left V 5 bases short and J 1 base short, with 8 bases between. The variable domain in full, completed from reference TRBV7-3 and TRBJ2-5, reads GAGVSQTPSNKVTEKGKYVELRCDPISGHTALYWYRQSLGQGPEFLIYFQGTGAADDSGLPNDRFFAVRPEGSVSTLKIQRTERGDSAVYLCASSLGPQETQYFGPGTRLLVL.